The source of this TCR beta chain is a study of T cell repertoires in cytomegalovirus infection (dated by TCRdb to the late 2010s). Background on the whole study: Donor HLA type was relevant to the analysis, as public TCR beta signatures indicated carriage of CMV infection together with the matching HLA type. Results the study describes overall, beyond this receptor: Carriers of CMV infection plus the relevant HLA type were discriminated by the cumulative frequency of public TCR beta family members in the study cohort and in an independent 352-donor cohort. The ex vivo response was dominated by HLA-C-restricted CMV-specific TCR beta clonotypes, which also provided the single most frequent clonotype in two of eight donors.

From cysteine to phenylalanine, the CDR3 is 16 amino acids long. The only DNA kept is the CDR3, 48 bases in frame from the first base. From a lookup of the germline V gene (reference sequence), CDR1 and CDR2 are LNHDA and SQIVND. A distance of 20 bases separates the germline ends of V and J, which lose 6 bases and 5 bases respectively. This clonotype was recorded a few times. The antigen it binds to is not known. Per-base quality was not reported, and no clone a single base away is much larger than it. Sequencing took place on an Illumina HiSeq 1500. The public reads were reprocessed in TCRdb via fastp at Q25 and MiXCR, keeping in-frame beta chains. Every CDR3 protein is listed once, alongside the most common genes and DNA of its rows. Here the sample has 250,000 to 350,000 distinct CDR3 sequences; about 23% occur a single time. More than 11% of the sample is in the top ten clones.

This chain is built from TRBV19 and TRBJ1-5, and TRBD1 may be the D gene, going by 5 matching bases. Specimen: PBMCs. The receptor's source is a human donor in good health (CMV status not recorded). Some clones in this sample may be carry-over from other donors' samples. The base sequence is TGTGCCAGTAGCCTACGAGCCGGGGCCGTATATCAGCCCCAGCATTTT. This yields the protein CASSLRAGAVYQPQHF.